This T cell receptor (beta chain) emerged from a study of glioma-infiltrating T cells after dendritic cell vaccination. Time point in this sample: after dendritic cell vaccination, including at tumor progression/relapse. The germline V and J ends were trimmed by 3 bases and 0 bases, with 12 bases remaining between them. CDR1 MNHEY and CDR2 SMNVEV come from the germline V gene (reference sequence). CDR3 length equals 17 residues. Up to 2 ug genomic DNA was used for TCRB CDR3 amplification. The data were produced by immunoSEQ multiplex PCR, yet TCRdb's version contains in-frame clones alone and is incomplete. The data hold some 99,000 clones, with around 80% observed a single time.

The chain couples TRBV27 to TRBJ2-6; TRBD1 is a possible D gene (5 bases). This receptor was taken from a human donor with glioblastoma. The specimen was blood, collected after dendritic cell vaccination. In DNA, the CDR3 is TGTGCCAGCAGTTTGACAGCTAGGTTCTCTGGGGCCAACGTCCTGACTTTC. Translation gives CASSLTARFSGANVLTF.